This T cell receptor beta chain was sequenced in a study of T-cell reconstitution after alpha-beta-depleted transplantation in children. Study-level findings and limits: A year had passed since transplant, and T-cell counts and diversity by then came mostly from newly produced T cells. Several hundred expanded graft clones reportedly were the source of alpha-beta T cells about two months after transplant. Surviving recipient T cells and thymic progenitors underlay high day-60 TCRbeta diversity in some patients.

Unique molecular identifiers were incorporated during preparation of the TCRbeta library. TCRdb ran MiXCR on the PCR reads and lists one entry per CDR3 protein. The data show under 750,000 distinct CDR3 sequences, roughly 23% seen once. Comments on this clonotype: As yet, its antigen is unknown.

The TCR was taken from a boy in the first two years of life who had a stem cell transplant for acute myeloid leukemia, so the T cells may come from the graft donor. This material consisted of PBMCs, mostly from graft donor cells, taken 360 days after TCRalphabeta/CD19-depleted stem cell transplant.

The CDR3 loop reads CASSLPGTGSYEQYF. CDR3 sequence (DNA): TGTGCCAGCAGCTTACCCGGGACAGGATCCTACGAGCAGTACTTC. This sequence joins TRBV11-2 and TRBJ2-7, with TRBD1 matching over 8 bases. Germline lookup yields CDR1 SGHAT and CDR2 FQNNGV. The V segment lost 2 bases and the J segment 1 base; nucleotides outside the gene matches: 4. The CDR3 is 15 amino acids.